This T cell receptor (beta chain) is from a study of blood T cells in healthy people across ages. A remark on this clonotype: What it recognizes is unknown.

Findings of the study overall: The unsorted PBMCs prevented any conclusive comparison of naive versus antigen-experienced cells.

It was with a sample-barcoded 5' primer and a J-beta primer mix that a second PCR of roughly 7 to 12 cycles was run. TCRdb passed the 5' RACE reads through MiXCR, listing each CDR3 protein once. Found here are more than 1 million distinct CDR3 sequences, around 43% of them singletons; the top ten hold under 20%. V lost 0 bases to trimming and J lost 4 bases; unmatched junction nucleotides: 1. The CDR3 extends over 15 amino acids. This chain joins TRBV12-3 or TRBV12-4 and TRBJ2-1; 9 nucleotides align to TRBD1. The specimen was blood. The sequence was obtained from a woman aged 60-75 years in good health. The CDR3 protein is CASSLAGQGYNEQFF. The CDR3 DNA is TGTGCCAGCAGTTTAGCGGGACAGGGTTACAATGAGCAGTTCTTC.